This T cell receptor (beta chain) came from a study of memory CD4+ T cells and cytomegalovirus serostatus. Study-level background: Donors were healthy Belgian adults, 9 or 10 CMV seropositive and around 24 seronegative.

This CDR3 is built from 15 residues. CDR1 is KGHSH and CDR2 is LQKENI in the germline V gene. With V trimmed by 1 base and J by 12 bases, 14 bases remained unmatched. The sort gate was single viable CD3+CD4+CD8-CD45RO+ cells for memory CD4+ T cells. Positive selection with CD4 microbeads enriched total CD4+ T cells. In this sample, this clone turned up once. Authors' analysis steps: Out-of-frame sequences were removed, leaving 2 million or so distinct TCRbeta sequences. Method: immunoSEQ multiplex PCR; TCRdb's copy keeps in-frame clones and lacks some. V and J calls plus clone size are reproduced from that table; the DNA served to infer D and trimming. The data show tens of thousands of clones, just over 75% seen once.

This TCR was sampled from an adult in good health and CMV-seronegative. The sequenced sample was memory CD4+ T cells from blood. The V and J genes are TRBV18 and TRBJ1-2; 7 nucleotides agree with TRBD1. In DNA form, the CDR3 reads TGTGCCAGCTCACCACAAAACGAAATGACAGGGAGCAACACCTTC. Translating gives CASSPQNEMTGSNTF.